This TCR beta chain was profiled in a study of cytomegalovirus exposure and HLA in healthy donors (dated by TCRdb to about 2017). Study-wide context: In an earlier analysis of around 540 of the donors, 276 Gb of sequence data and 90 million to 130 million unique TCR beta sequences from about 179 million T cells were reported. Of the 398 genotyped donors, 81% were placed in the genetic ancestry cluster associated with self-reported Caucasian donors. To predict cytomegalovirus infection status, the study brought together high-throughput TCR immunosequencing, statistical association of individual TCRs with disease status, and machine learning. Class I and class II HLA loci were covered by the typing at four-digit resolution. Alongside the repertoire data, information on donor age, sex, ethnicity and CMV serostatus was compiled. Besides the first cohort of some 670 subjects, a separate validation cohort made up of around 120 different subjects was used. The number of typed donors differed by locus: roughly 620-640 for A, B, C, DRB1 and DQB1; approximately 520 for DQA1; approximately 610 for DPA1; and around 490 for DPB1. The T cell repertoires of several hundred subjects were profiled by immunosequencing and related to cytomegalovirus serostatus. Among 398 genotyped donors of the cohort, an average of roughly 240,000 unique TCR beta nucleotide sequences were sequenced per donor, approximately 20% of them non-productive. An earlier analysis of some 500 of the donors used high-throughput TCR beta sequencing to judge whether each TCR beta V gene segment behaved as functional or pseudogenic. Every discovery cohort repertoire had been produced on one sequencing platform. Approximately 310 gigabases of sequencing data and tens of millions of unique TCR sequences were included in an early release covering over 600 HLA-typed donors. Rather than using new phenotypic data, the later analysis identified candidate immune exposures from TCR beta sequences and from how often those sequences occurred across donors. A later analysis re-examined previously published TCR beta repertoires from about 700 donors and added high-resolution HLA genotyping to investigate patterns of TCR occurrence. About 5 DR-DQ haplotypes were handled as single units for association and clustering, since linkage in the cohort was strong. Genome-wide SNP genotypes for about three fifths of the roughly 670 donors were used in a later genetic analysis, which treated that subset as a discovery cohort. The study was designed to test whether signatures of past pathogen exposure could be identified by cataloging public T cell receptors. Findings and caveats that apply to the study as a whole: Because counts were too low, roughly 16 rarely observed V segments, including chromosome 9 orphons, were left out of the earlier analysis of several hundred of the donors. According to a later analysis, TCR association rates differed among HLA loci, with DRB1 alleles showing the most associated TCRs and HLA-C alleles showing the fewest. Because the 87-base-pair reads could not distinguish some IMGT-functional V segments, including TRBV6-2 and TRBV6-3, those segments were excluded. Most TCR sequences were seen in very few donors, while some public TCRs were found in many individuals. It was suggested by the authors that the approach could potentially be generalized to other disease states and immunological phenotypes. Specific HLA alleles were associated with 15,000 to 20,000 TCR beta sequences at a false discovery rate of 0.05 in a later analysis. Because some donors lacked HLA typing at each locus, the association tests relied only on the typed subset. A further reported finding was that TCR beta sequences accurately predicted the HLA-A and HLA-B alleles for most subjects in the first cohort. The cohort was sequenced for TCR beta chains only, and without alpha or paired-chain data the features that could be detected were limited. Compared with the 666-donor mean, donors in an Asian-associated ancestry cluster had fewer N-insertions in productive TCRs, according to a later genetic analysis. Correlated functional status among segregating V segments might reflect linkage disequilibrium, but an unknown experimental factor could not be ruled out. In the study, 150 to 200 TCR beta chains were listed as associated with cytomegalovirus. In a later analysis, several top co-occurrence clusters were reported to appear linked to parvovirus B19, influenza, CMV and Epstein-Barr virus. In an earlier analysis of 587 of the donors, most TCR beta V segments appeared in productive rearrangements about 90% or about 30% of the time, broadly matching IMGT annotations. When HLA alleles, especially DR and DQ, strongly co-occurred, attributing TCR associations to individual alleles was difficult. In vitro tests confirmed that three of the cytomegalovirus-associated TCR beta chains recognize cytomegalovirus antigens. Immune exposure information for the cohort was limited to CMV serostatus. The presence/absence analyses assumed that sequencing depth was roughly uniform across donors, and that assumption may not be true. The classifier was reported to diagnose cytomegalovirus status with high specificity and sensitivity in both the original cohort and the validation cohort. Compared with equally common non-associated chains, HLA-associated TCR beta chains in a later analysis were more clonally expanded and had lower generation probabilities. In a later genetic analysis, a missense DCLRE1C variant was associated with V-gene and J-gene trimming of TCR beta chains, and the association was replicated in an independent cohort. A cluster of highly shared sequence variants was judged likely to represent a technical artifact of the sequencing pipeline. A later analysis found that most CMV-associated TCR beta chains appeared HLA-restricted, with HLA associations seemingly driven largely by CMV exposure.

Libraries were prepared through the immunoSEQ multiplex PCR assay. The multiplex PCR relied on a mix of 60 forward primers for TCR Vbeta segments and 13 reverse primers for TCR Jbeta segments. A multiplex PCR assay on genomic DNA amplified the CDR3 region of rearranged TCR beta genes. The amplified TCR beta libraries were sequenced on the Illumina HiSeq System as 87-base-pair reads. On the study's bioinformatics: A later analysis counted about 80 million unique TCR beta chains across the 640 or so repertoires, and some 12 million of these chains were shared by at least two donors. To remove PCR and sequencing errors, raw reads were error-corrected and collapsed into unique sequences using a nearest-neighbor algorithm that merged closely related sequences. To assign V, D and J gene segments, CDR3 sequences were aligned to IMGT reference sequences. For a sequence to be retained, a match of at least six nucleotides was required to both a V gene segment and a J gene segment. Rearrangements were classified as productive when the CDR3 lacked stop codons and remained in frame with V and J, and all other rearrangements were classified as non-productive. Following IMGT convention, CDR3 was defined as the stretch from the second conserved V-encoded cysteine to the conserved J-encoded phenylalanine. The earlier analysis of fewer than 700 of the donors excluded sequences that lacked an unambiguous match to a single V gene segment. In an earlier analysis of some 590 of the donors, a V segment was called functional when productive rearrangements were above 56.7%, and segregating when the standard deviation between donors exceeded 5%. A statistical classification framework was built to diagnose cytomegalovirus status from the catalog of TCR beta chain sequences. V and J gene assignment, in a later analysis, came from comparing TCR nucleotide sequences with IMGT/GENE-DB human TR gene sequences. Using the TCRdist pipeline, a later analysis assigned CDR3 sequences along with most-parsimonious VDJ recombination scenarios. In a later analysis, each TCR beta chain was defined by its CDR3 amino acid sequence together with its V-gene family, and reads without a unique V-gene family were excluded. A later analysis removed roughly 590 highly shared, low-generation-probability nucleotide sequences to deal with suspected cross-contamination and a sequencing artifact. In a later analysis, a clonal expansion index for each public chain was calculated from normalized within-repertoire ranks of inferred template counts. In a later analysis, generation probabilities were computed using a VDJ recombination model fitted to out-of-frame rearrangements, and the results were checked against IGoR. A later analysis scored TCR-TCR, TCR-HLA and TCR-CMV co-occurrence with hypergeometric tests, applying a repertoire-size bias correction to TCR pairs. To estimate false discovery rates, a later analysis permuted the HLA or CMV assignments 20 times. A later analysis grouped co-occurring TCRs with DBSCAN, adding TCRdist sequence similarity when clustering within HLA-allele-positive subsets. Repertoires with fewer than 30,000 or more than 120,000 public chains, plus five repertoires with anomalous nucleotide sharing, were excluded from co-occurrence clustering. As stored in TCRdb, this immuneACCESS dataset retains in-frame rearrangements with V and J assigned. A fraction of the clones does not appear; measured against another copy, unresolved V genes explain less than half of the discrepancy, and the remainder lacks a known reason. The V and J calls and clone size are taken from that table; D and trimming were inferred from the DNA. In this sample the table shows some 150,000 clones, 75% to 80% of which occur a single time. The biggest ten clones account for around 2.9% of the sample.

Concerning this clone itself: It lacks a known antigen. Per-nucleotide qualities are absent, and no much larger clonotype sits a single base away.

In total, about 650 healthy bone marrow donors made up the cohort. At the time of sampling, all cohort members were nominally healthy, though unrecorded immune exposures were likely present. The donor tested CMV seropositive and was one of the 289 seropositive cohort members. A peripheral blood sample was provided by each donor, and peripheral blood mononuclear cells were used for TCR beta sequencing. Genomic DNA was extracted from the blood cell samples with the Qiagen DNeasy Blood Extraction Kit. V is cut back by 7 bases and J by 12 bases, with 7 bases in the junction unmatched. Per the germline V gene, SNHLY is the CDR1 and FYNNEI is the CDR2. The CDR3 spans 12 residues, from the cysteine through the phenylalanine. Only the CDR3 portion is preserved as DNA: 36 bases, with reading frame beginning at the first base.

The chain links TRBV2 with TRBJ2-1; TRBD1 lines up with 9 middle nucleotides. The clonotype comes from a man aged 35-49 years in good health and CMV-seropositive. The specimen sequenced was PBMCs. The DNA sequence is TGTGCCAGCATTAACGGGGGACAGGGGCAGTTCTTC. The resulting protein is CASINGGQGQFF. The entire variable domain, with the stretches around the CDR3 drawn from the reference TRBV2 and TRBJ2-1 proteins, is EPEVTQTPSHQVTQMGQEVILRCVPISNHLYFYWYRQILGQKVEFLVSFYNNEISEKSEIFDDQFSVERPDGSNFTLKIRSTKLEDSAMYFCASINGGQGQFFGPGTRLTVL.